This T cell receptor (beta chain) was found in a study of blood T cell repertoires in COVID-19. Across the study: T cells, B-cell-depleted T cells, or PBMCs supplied cDNA or gDNA.

There are 13 residues in the CDR3. V lost 5 bases, J lost 0 bases, and 5 bases lay in between. Germline loops: CDR1 SGHTA, CDR2 FQGTGA. As originally analysed: How many nucleated cells were present was estimated from reference gene primer amplification. The data were produced by immunoSEQ multiplex PCR, yet TCRdb's version contains in-frame clones alone and is incomplete. Clone size and V and J calls were adopted from that table, with D and trimming inferred from the DNA. The table has some 120,000 clones, just under 80% seen once; the top ten hold approximately 25%. The sequencing sample was made of peripheral blood. The rearrangement links TRBV7-3 to TRBJ1-5; D unclear. The receptor's source is a human donor in a cohort sampled during active COVID-19. The chain's CDR3 is CASSRDSNQPQHF. CDR3 sequence (DNA): TGTGCCAGCAGCCGAGATAGCAATCAGCCCCAGCATTTT.